This T cell receptor beta chain comes out of a study of blood T cells in healthy people across ages. Study-wide findings and caveats: Naive T cell percentage showed a strong correlation with the diversity of TCR beta.

The CDR3 runs to 15 residues. V trimming: 1 base; J trimming: 1 base; junction bases outside the gene matches: 4. Germline CDR1 reads SEHNR; CDR2 reads FQNEAQ (reference sequence). Peripheral blood was drawn, 7.5 to 10 milliliters per donor. Alongside a J-beta primer mix, a sample-barcoded 5' primer served in a second PCR lasting about 6 to 11 cycles. Each CDR3 protein gets one entry after TCRdb re-called the 5' RACE reads with MiXCR. This sample carries some 1.8 million distinct CDR3 sequences, more than 35% of them seen once, and the ten largest clones take approximately 22%. Ten or more counts support this clonotype. Its antigen is not identified.

This TCR came from a human donor in good health. J is TRBJ2-7 and V is TRBV7-9; 7 nucleotides align to TRBD1. The sample was blood. This chain's CDR3 is CASSLDMGQSYEQYF. The CDR3 DNA follows: TGTGCCAGCAGCTTAGATATGGGACAGTCCTACGAGCAGTACTTC.